The 18 T cell receptor beta chains given below trace back to one sample, sequenced in a study of T cell repertoires in cytomegalovirus infection (dated by TCRdb to the late 2010s). For sequencing, an Illumina HiSeq 1500 was employed. TCRdb redid the processing of the public reads, applying fastp at Q25 and MiXCR, and retained in-frame beta chains. When rows share a CDR3 protein, they turn into one entry using the most common DNA and genes. Recorded for this sample are some 150,000 distinct CDR3 sequences; about 6% of them occurred a single time. The ten largest make up over 15% of the sample. Sequencing was carried out using PBMCs. The receptors here all came from a human donor in good health (CMV status not recorded). Some clones in this sample may be carry-over from other donors' samples.

The table lists this clonotype with many counts. At one end, the junction sequence differs from germline, possibly due to a read error. This chain connects TRBV6-2 or TRBV6-3 to TRBJ2-3; the D is unclear. This CDR3 has 12 amino acids. Germline CDR1 and CDR2: MNHEY and SVGEGT. The CDR3 reads CASSWATDTQYF. CDR3 sequence (DNA): TGTGCCAGTAGTTGGGCTACCGATACGCAGTATTTT.

This clonotype was picked up many times. The V gene is TRBV27, the J gene TRBJ2-7, with D possibly TRBD1 on 6 matching bases. This CDR3 is built from 13 residues. Trimming left V 8 bases short and J 1 base short, with 12 bases between. The germline V gene has CDR1 MNHEY and CDR2 SMNVEV (reference sequence). CDR3 DNA sequence: TGTGCCAGCGGAAGAACAGGGTCCTACGAGCAGTACTTC. Amino acid sequence: CASGRTGSYEQYF.

Ten or more counts support this clonotype. The chain combines TRBV7-6 with TRBJ2-1; D may be TRBD2 (6 bases). The V end was cut by 5 bases, the J end by 0 bases, with 11 bases between. The germline gives CDR1 SGHVS, CDR2 FNYEAQ. This CDR3 comprises 15 residues. The CDR3 here is CASSKRGSSYNEQFF. For the CDR3, the DNA is TGTGCCAGCAGCAAACGGGGGAGCTCCTACAATGAGCAGTTCTTC.

The table lists this clonotype with many counts. The chain is built from TRBV14 and TRBJ1-1, with D hard to call. CDR3 size: 17 residues. Germline V gives CDR1 SGHDN, CDR2 FVKESK. V lost 5 bases to trimming and J lost 2 bases, with 21 bases between them. The CDR3 DNA follows: TGTGCCAGCAGCTCAGAGGCCGCTCCTCGACCTAACACTGAAGCTTTCTTT. It yields the protein CASSSEAAPRPNTEAFF.

In its sample, this clonotype was seen many times. The chain has TRBV7-2 and TRBJ1-2; the match to TRBD1 covers 7 bases. V lost 3 bases, J lost 1 base, and 8 bases stayed unmatched. The CDR3 is 16 residues long. Germline CDR1 reads SGHTA; CDR2 reads FQGNSA. As DNA, the CDR3 is TGTGCCAGCAGCTTGACAGGGAGTGGGTTTAACTATGGCTACACCTTC. Translating it yields CASSLTGSGFNYGYTF.

This clonotype was recorded many times. The gene calls are TRBV5-1 and TRBJ2-7; 14 bases line up with TRBD2. The CDR3 totals 19 residues. Germline V gives CDR1 SGHRS, CDR2 YFSETQ. The ends lost 1 base at V and 1 base at J; junction bases unmatched: 10. The CDR3 bases are TGCGCCAGCAGCTTGCTCCCGGGACTAGCGGGGGTAGTGTCCTACGAGCAGTACTTC. Its protein product is CASSLLPGLAGVVSYEQYF.

To note about this clonotype: Since a much larger clone is just one base distant, this may be a read error. The chain carries TRBV2 and TRBJ1-2, with TRBD1 as a possible D gene (6 bases). The CDR3 contains 14 residues. V was pared by 11 bases and J by 7 bases, with 23 bases between. Germline V CDR1 and CDR2: SNHLY, FYNNEI. The CDR3 spells CAFRGGQGDCGYTF. In nucleotides, the CDR3 is TGTGCCTTCAGGGGTGGTCAGGGAGACTGTGGCTACACCTTC.

This clonotype showed up many times. This chain links TRBV28 with TRBJ1-2; TRBD1 matches 8 bases. Germline V gene sequence: CDR1 MDHEN, CDR2 SYDVKM. The length of the CDR3 is 14 residues. V gave up 3 bases and J gave up 7 bases; unmatched junction bases: 7. CDR3 region: CASSLTGDPPGYTF. The CDR3 bases are TGTGCCAGCAGTTTGACAGGGGATCCTCCTGGCTACACCTTC.

The sample holds many counts of this clonotype. The chain links TRBV12-3 or TRBV12-4 to TRBJ2-7, with 10 bases aligning to TRBD1. V shed 6 bases, J shed 4 bases, and the junction held 3 bases outside the gene matches. This CDR3 spans 13 amino acids. The CDR3 DNA reads TGTGCCAGCAGCCCGGGACAGGGGTACGAGCAGTACTTC. It yields the protein CASSPGQGYEQYF.

This clonotype appeared a single time. V and J are TRBV5-1 and TRBJ1-1; weak D call: TRBD1 (5 bases). Looked up from germline, CDR1 is SGHRS and CDR2 is YFSETQ. The V end lost 0 bases, the J end lost 3 bases, and 18 bases lay between the germline ends. This CDR3 region has 17 residues. The DNA of the CDR3 is TGCGCCAGCAGCTTGGGACACTTAGACTGGGGACACACTGAAGCTTTCTTT. Its protein product is CASSLGHLDWGHTEAFF.

This clonotype was counted ten times or more. The chain uses TRBV6-2 or TRBV6-3 and TRBJ1-1, with 9 nucleotides matching TRBD1. This CDR3 is built from 17 residues. Germline lookup yields CDR1 MNHEY and CDR2 SVGEGT. The junction had 13 bases not matched to a gene; V was cut back by 4 bases and J by 4 bases. CDR3 sequence: CASSSAKGQGLATEAFF. Written as DNA, the CDR3 is TGTGCCAGCAGTTCCGCGAAGGGACAGGGTTTGGCCACTGAAGCTTTCTTT.

In its sample, this clonotype was seen many times. CDR3 sequence reads: CASSLERGRYEQYF. The DNA of the CDR3 is TGTGCCAGCAGCTTAGAGCGGGGGCGGTACGAGCAGTACTTC. The J gene is TRBJ2-7, the V gene TRBV7-2, with 8 bases that match TRBD2. CDR3 length: 14 residues. V was pared by 1 base and J by 4 bases, with 3 bases of the junction left unmatched. Per germline, CDR1 SGHTA and CDR2 FQGNSA.

The chain joins TRBV5-4 to TRBJ1-2; D is unclear. Trimming took off 1 base at V and 4 bases at J, with 11 bases between the two ends. The CDR3 contains 14 residues. The germline V gene has CDR1 SGHNT and CDR2 YYREEE (reference sequence). The CDR3 sequence: CASSLYGQSYGYTF. The CDR3 coding sequence is TGTGCCAGCAGCTTGTATGGGCAGAGCTATGGCTACACCTTC.

This clonotype was recorded many times. This chain links TRBV15 with TRBJ1-1; D ambiguous. The CDR3 runs 13 residues. The V gene lost 4 bases and the J gene lost 5 bases, with 11 bases spanning the gap. Per germline, CDR1 LNHNV and CDR2 YYDKDF (reference sequence). The CDR3 loop is CATSKTWRTEAFF. As DNA, the CDR3 is TGTGCCACCAGCAAGACATGGAGGACTGAAGCTTTCTTT.

J is TRBJ1-1 and V is TRBV12-3 or TRBV12-4; D gene unclear. Trimming took 3 bases from V and 1 from J, leaving 9 bases between them. This CDR3 is built from 14 residues. CDR3 residues: CASSLFDGNTEAFF. The DNA for the CDR3 is TGTGCCAGCAGTTTGTTCGACGGGAACACTGAAGCTTTCTTT.

Many counts were recorded for this clonotype. This chain connects TRBV12-3 or TRBV12-4 to TRBJ2-6; D unresolved. The CDR3 sequence is 16 residues long. The V and J ends lost 0 bases and 2 bases respectively, with 8 bases between them. Here the CDR3 DNA reads TGTGCCAGCAGTTTAGCGCAGGTTGCTGGGGCCAACGTCCTGACTTTC. Protein: CASSLAQVAGANVLTF.

This clonotype was seen many times. The chain joins TRBV28 to TRBJ1-1; tentative D call: TRBD1 (6 bases). With 6 bases removed from V and 6 bases from J, the gap between germline ends came to 17 bases. CDR1 is MDHEN and CDR2 is SYDVKM in the germline V gene. The CDR3 contains 14 residues. The DNA for the CDR3 is TGTGCCAGCAGACCTGACAGGAGACGGGCTGAAGCTTTCTTT. This sequence encodes CASRPDRRRAEAFF.

This clonotype was seen many times. The V gene is TRBV5-1, the J gene TRBJ2-7, with a possible D match to TRBD2 (5 bases). From germline, CDR1 is SGHRS and CDR2 YFSETQ. The CDR3 has 12 amino acids. The germline V and J ends were trimmed by 6 bases and 2 bases, with 9 bases remaining between them. The CDR3, as DNA: TGCGCCAGCACCGGACTTACCTACGAGCAGTACTTC. Its translation: CASTGLTYEQYF.